This T cell receptor (beta chain) came from a study of cytomegalovirus exposure and HLA in healthy donors. Study observations and caveats: Many donors carried some public TCRs, although rarity characterized most TCR sequences. The study recorded around 160 TCR beta chains that were cytomegalovirus-associated. In vitro confirmation showed three CMV-associated chains to be CMV antigen specific.

TCRdb's copy holds only in-frame clones and misses some; the assay was immunoSEQ multiplex PCR. The sample consists of 45,000 to 60,000 clones, approximately 95% of them appearing once. The study drew the donors from its roughly 130-subject validation cohort, separate from the approximately 700-subject first cohort. Remarks on this clone: Its antigen is currently unknown.

V lost 5 bases and J lost 5; bases outside the gene matches: 8. The CDR3 is 14 amino acids. The germline V gene encodes CDR1 SGHTA and CDR2 FQGNSA. This chain connects TRBV7-2 to TRBJ2-7; 8 bases map to TRBD2. The sample consisted of PBMCs. The sequence was obtained from a woman between 18 and 29 years old in good health and CMV-seronegative. In DNA, the CDR3 is TGTGCCAGCAGCCTCGGACTAGCCATCCACGAGCAGTACTTC. It encodes CASSLGLAIHEQYF. Based on the CDR3 plus reference TRBV7-2 and TRBJ2-7, the full variable domain is GAGVSQSPSNKVTEKGKDVELRCDPISGHTALYWYRQSLGQGLEFLIYFQGNSAPDKSGLPSDRFSAERTGGSVSTLTIQRTQQEDSAVYLCASSLGLAIHEQYFGPGTRLTVT.